The source of this TCR beta chain is a study of blood T cell repertoires in COVID-19. Study context: PBMCs, B-cell-depleted T cells, or T cells were the source of the cDNA or gDNA that made up the material.

The V gene end was trimmed by 0 bases and the J gene end by 4 bases; junction bases not matched to a gene: 2. The length of the CDR3 is 15 residues. Germline CDR1 reads SGHDT; CDR2 reads YYEEEE. Assay used: immunoSEQ multiplex PCR; TCRdb lists only in-frame clones, some missing. The data show a few hundred thousand clones, approximately 82% seen once. The J gene is TRBJ2-5, the V gene TRBV5-6; 11 nucleotides line up with TRBD1. The sequence was obtained from a woman aged 40 to 49 who had recovered from COVID-19. What was sequenced was peripheral blood. Here the CDR3 reads CASSLVGTGGETQYF. CDR3 nucleotide sequence: TGTGCCAGCAGCTTGGTTGGGACAGGGGGAGAGACCCAGTACTTC.